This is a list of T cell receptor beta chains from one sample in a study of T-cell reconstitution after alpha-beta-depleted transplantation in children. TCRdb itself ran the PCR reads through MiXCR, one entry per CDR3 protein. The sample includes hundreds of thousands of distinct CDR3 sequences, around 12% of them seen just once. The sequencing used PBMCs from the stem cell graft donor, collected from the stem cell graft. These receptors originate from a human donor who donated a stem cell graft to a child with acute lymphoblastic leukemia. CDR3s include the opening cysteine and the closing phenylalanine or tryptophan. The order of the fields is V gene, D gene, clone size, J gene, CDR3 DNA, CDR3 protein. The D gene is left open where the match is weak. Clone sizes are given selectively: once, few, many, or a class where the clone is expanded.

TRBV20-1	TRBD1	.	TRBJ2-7	TGCAGTGCCTTGGGACAGGGGTCCACCGAGCAGTACTTC	CSALGQGSTEQYF
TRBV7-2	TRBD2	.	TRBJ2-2	TGTGCCAGCAGCTTAAGAGCGGGAGGAGGCGGGGAGCTGTTTTTT	CASSLRAGGGGELFF
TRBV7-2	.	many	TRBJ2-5	TGTGCCAGCAGCTTATACGCAGGGAAACAGACCCAGTACTTC	CASSLYAGKQTQYF
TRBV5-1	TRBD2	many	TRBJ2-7	TGCGCCAGCAGCTTGTCTGGGCTAGCGGGAGAAGCGTTGTACGAGCAGTACTTC	CASSLSGLAGEALYEQYF
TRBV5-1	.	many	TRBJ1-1	TGCGCCAGCAGCACCCCTGCGAACACTGAAGCTTTCTTT	CASSTPANTEAFF
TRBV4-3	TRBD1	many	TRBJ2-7	TGCGCCAGCAGCCAAGTAGTCCAAGGGGGCAGCTCCTACGAGCAGTACTTC	CASSQVVQGGSSYEQYF
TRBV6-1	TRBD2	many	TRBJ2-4	TGTGCCAGCAGTCCTGCGGACGGGAGGGTGTGGGCCAAAAACATTCAGTACTTC	CASSPADGRVWAKNIQYF
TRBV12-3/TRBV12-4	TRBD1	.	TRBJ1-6	TGTGCCAGCAGACCCGGGACAGGGCTCAATTCACCCCTCCACTTT	CASRPGTGLNSPLHF
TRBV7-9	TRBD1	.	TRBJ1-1	TGTGCCAGCAGCTTAGCGCAGGGGGAGGACACTGAAGCTTTCTTT	CASSLAQGEDTEAFF
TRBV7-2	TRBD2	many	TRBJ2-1	TGTGCCAGCAGCTTAATTAGCGGGAGTAGCTCCTACAATGAGCAGTTCTTC	CASSLISGSSSYNEQFF
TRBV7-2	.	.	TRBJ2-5	TGTGCCAGCGCCCGGCAGGGTGACGAGACCCAGTACTTC	CASARQGDETQYF
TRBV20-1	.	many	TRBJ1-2	TGCAGTGCTCGAAACGACCGGGCTCCCGACCTTCTAGAGGATGGCTACACCTTC	CSARNDRAPDLLEDGYTF
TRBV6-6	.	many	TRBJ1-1	TGTGCCAGCAGTTTTGACAGAACCGATGCTTTCTTT	CASSFDRTDAFF
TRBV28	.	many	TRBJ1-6	TGTGCCAGCATCCCCCCGGGACGGACTAATTCACCCCTCCACTTT	CASIPPGRTNSPLHF
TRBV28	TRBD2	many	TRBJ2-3	TGTGCCAGCAGTTTATGGAGCGGGACTAGCGGTGATACGCAGTATTTT	CASSLWSGTSGDTQYF